This entry describes one TCR beta chain. Selected positively for CCR7 and CD45RO-negative, naive CD8 cells excluded terminally differentiated effector memory CD45RA+ cells. This sample is part of a study of shared clonotypes between healthy human individuals. Libraries were prepared by immunoSEQ multiplex PCR; TCRdb keeps only in-frame clonotypes and omits some of them. This sample has millions of clones; around 93% occur once, and the top ten carry approximately 1.7%. Trimming pared 2 bases from V and 1 base from J, leaving 12 bases between. Germline lookup yields CDR1 MNHNS and CDR2 SASEGT. The CDR3 has 16 amino acids.

This clonotype originated in a man younger than 30 in good health. Some clones in this sample may be carry-over from other donors' samples. The sequenced material came from naive CD8+ T cells from PBMCs. This chain connects TRBV6-1 to TRBJ1-5; D remains unclear. CDR3 nucleotide sequence: TGTGCCAGCAGTGAATTTGGCACGGTAAGCAATCAGCCCCAGCATTTT. It translates to CASSEFGTVSNQPQHF.